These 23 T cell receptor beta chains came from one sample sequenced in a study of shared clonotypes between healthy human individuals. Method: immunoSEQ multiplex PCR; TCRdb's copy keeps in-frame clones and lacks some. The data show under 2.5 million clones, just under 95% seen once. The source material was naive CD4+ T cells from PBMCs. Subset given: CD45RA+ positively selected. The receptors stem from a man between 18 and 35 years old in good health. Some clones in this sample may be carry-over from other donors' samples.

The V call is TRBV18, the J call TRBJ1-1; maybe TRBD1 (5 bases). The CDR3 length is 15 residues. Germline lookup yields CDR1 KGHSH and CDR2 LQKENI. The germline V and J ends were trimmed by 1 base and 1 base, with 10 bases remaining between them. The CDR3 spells CASSPQGPSNTEAFF. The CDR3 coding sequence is TGTGCCAGCTCACCACAGGGGCCGTCGAACACTGAAGCTTTCTTT.

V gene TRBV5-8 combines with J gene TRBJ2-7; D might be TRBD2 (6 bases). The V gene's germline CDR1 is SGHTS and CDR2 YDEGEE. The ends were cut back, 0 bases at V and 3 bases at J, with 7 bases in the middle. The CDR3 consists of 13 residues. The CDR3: CASSLAGSYEQYF. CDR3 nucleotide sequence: TGTGCCAGCAGCTTGGCCGGGAGCTACGAGCAGTACTTC.

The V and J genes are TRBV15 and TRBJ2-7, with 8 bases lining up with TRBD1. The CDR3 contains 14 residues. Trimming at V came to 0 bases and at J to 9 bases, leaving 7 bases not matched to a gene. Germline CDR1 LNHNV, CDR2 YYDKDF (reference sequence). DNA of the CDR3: TGTGCCACCAGCAGAGATCCCAGGGGGCTTGGGCAGTACTTC. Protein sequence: CATSRDPRGLGQYF.

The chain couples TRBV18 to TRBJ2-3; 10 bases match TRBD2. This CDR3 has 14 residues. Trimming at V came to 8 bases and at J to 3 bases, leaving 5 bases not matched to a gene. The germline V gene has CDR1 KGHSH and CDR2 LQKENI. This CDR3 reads CASEGLARTDTQYF. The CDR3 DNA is TGTGCCAGCGAGGGACTAGCGAGGACAGATACGCAGTATTTT.

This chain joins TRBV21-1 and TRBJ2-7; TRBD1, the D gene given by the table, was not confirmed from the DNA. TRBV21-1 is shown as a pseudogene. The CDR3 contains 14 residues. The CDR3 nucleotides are TGTGCCAGCAGCAAAAGACAGGGTCCCTACGAGCAGTACTTC. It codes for CASSKRQGPYEQYF.

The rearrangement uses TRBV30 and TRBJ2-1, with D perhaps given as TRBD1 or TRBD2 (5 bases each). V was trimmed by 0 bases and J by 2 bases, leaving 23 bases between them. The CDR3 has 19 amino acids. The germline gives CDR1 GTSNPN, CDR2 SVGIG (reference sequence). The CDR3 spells CAWSVRRGEWRVTYNEQFF. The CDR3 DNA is TGTGCCTGGAGTGTACGGCGAGGGGAGTGGCGGGTAACCTACAATGAGCAGTTCTTC.

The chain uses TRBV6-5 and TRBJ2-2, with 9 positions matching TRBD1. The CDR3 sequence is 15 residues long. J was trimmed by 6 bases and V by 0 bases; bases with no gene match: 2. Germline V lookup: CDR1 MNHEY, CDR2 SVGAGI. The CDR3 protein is CASSYSRQGAGELFF. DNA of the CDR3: TGTGCCAGCAGTTACTCGAGACAGGGGGCCGGGGAGCTGTTTTTT.

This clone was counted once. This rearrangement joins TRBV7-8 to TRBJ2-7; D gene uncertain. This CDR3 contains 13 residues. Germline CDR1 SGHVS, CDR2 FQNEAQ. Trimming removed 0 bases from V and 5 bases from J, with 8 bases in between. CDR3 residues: CASSLAGRNEQYF. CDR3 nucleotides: TGTGCCAGCAGCTTAGCTGGTAGGAACGAGCAGTACTTC.

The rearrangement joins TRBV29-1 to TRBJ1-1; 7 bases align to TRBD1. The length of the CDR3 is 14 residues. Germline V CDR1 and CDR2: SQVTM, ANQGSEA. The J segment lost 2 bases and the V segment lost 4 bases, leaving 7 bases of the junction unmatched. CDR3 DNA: TGCAGCGTTGTAACAGGGGACTATAACACTGAAGCTTTCTTT. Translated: CSVVTGDYNTEAFF.

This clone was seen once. CDR3 sequence: CASSLALIGGTDTQYF. CDR3 coding DNA: TGTGCCAGCAGCTTAGCGCTAATCGGAGGGACAGATACGCAGTATTTT. This chain connects TRBV7-2 to TRBJ2-3; possibly TRBD2 for D (6 bases). Germline values: CDR1 SGHTA, CDR2 FQGNSA. V lost 0 bases, J lost 3 bases, and 13 bases lay in between. This CDR3 region has 16 residues.

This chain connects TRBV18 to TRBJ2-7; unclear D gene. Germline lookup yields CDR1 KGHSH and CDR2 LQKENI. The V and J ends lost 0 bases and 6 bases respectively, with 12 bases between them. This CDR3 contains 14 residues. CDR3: CASSPPSVRREQYF. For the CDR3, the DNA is TGTGCCAGCTCACCACCGAGCGTACGGCGCGAGCAGTACTTC.

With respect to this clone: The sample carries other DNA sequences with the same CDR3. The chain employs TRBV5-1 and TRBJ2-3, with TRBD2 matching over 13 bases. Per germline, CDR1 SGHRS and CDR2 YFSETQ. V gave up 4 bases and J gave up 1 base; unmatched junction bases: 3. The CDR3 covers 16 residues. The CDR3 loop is CASSLGTSGGTDTQYF. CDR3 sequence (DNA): TGCGCCAGCAGCCTCGGGACTAGCGGGGGCACAGATACGCAGTATTTT. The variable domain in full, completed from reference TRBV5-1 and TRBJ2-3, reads KAGVTQTPRYLIKTRGQQVTLSCSPISGHRSVSWYQQTPGQGLQFLFEYFSETQRNKGNFPGRFSGRQFSNSRSEMNVSTLELGDSALYLCASSLGTSGGTDTQYFGPGTRLTVL.

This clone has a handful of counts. The CDR3 loop is CASREDRNYGYTF. DNA for the CDR3: TGTGCCAGCAGAGAGGACAGGAACTATGGCTACACCTTC. V is TRBV2 and J is TRBJ1-2, with 7 bases fitting TRBD1. Trimming took 6 bases from V and 2 from J; bases not matched to a gene: 3. The CDR3 length is 13 residues. The V gene's germline CDR1 is SNHLY and CDR2 FYNNEI.

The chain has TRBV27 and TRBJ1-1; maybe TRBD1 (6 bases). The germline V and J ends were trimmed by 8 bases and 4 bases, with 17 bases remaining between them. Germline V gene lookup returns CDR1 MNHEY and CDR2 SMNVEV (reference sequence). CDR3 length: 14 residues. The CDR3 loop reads CASGGGPSGTEAFF. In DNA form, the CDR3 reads TGTGCCAGCGGCGGGGGGCCGAGTGGCACTGAAGCTTTCTTT.

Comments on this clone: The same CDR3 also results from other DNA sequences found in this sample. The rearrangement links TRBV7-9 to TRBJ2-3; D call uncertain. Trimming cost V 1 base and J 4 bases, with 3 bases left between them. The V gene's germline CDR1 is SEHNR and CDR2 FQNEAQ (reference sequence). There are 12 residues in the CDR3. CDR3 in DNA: TGTGCCAGCAGCTTAGTAGCAGATACGCAGTATTTT. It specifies CASSLVADTQYF.

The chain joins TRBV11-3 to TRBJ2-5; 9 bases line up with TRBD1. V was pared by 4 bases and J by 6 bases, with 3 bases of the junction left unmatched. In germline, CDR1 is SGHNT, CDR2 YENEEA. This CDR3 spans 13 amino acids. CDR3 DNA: TGTGCCAGCAGCTCTGGACAGGGGAAGACCCAGTACTTC. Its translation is CASSSGQGKTQYF. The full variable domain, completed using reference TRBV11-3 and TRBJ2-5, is EAGVVQSPRYKIIEKKQPVAFWCNPISGHNTLYWYLQNLGQGPELLIRYENEEAVDDSQLPKDRFSAERLKGVDSTLKIQPAELGDSAVYLCASSSGQGKTQYFGPGTRLLVL.

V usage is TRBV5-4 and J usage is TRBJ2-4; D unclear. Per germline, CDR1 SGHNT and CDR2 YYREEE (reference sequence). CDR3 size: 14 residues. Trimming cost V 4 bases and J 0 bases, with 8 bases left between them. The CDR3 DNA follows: TGTGCCAGCAGCGCCACGGGAGCCAAAAACATTCAGTACTTC. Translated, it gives CASSATGAKNIQYF.

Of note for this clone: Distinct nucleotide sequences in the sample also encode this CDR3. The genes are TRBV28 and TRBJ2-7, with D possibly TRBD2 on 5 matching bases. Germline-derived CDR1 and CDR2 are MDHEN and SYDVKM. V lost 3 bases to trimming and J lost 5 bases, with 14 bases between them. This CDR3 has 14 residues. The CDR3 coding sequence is TGTGCCAGCAGTTTCGGCGGGTCCCGGGACGAGCAGTACTTC. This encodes CASSFGGSRDEQYF. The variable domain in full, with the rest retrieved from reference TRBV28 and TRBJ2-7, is DVKVTQSSRYLVKRTGEKVFLECVQDMDHENMFWYRQDPGLGLRLIYFSYDVKMKEKGDIPEGYSVSREKKERFSLILESASTNQTSMYLCASSFGGSRDEQYFGPGTRLTVT.

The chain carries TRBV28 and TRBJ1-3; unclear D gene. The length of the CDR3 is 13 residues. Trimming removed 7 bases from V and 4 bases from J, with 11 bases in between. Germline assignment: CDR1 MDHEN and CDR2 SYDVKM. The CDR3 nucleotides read TGTGCCAGCAATCGCCCCCAAGGAAACACCATATATTTT. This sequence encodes CASNRPQGNTIYF.

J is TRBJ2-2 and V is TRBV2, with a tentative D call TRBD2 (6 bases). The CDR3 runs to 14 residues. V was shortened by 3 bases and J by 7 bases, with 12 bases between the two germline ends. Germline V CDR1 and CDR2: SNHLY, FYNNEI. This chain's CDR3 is CASSDQKGLGELFF. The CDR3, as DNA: TGTGCCAGCAGTGATCAGAAGGGACTCGGGGAGCTGTTTTTT.

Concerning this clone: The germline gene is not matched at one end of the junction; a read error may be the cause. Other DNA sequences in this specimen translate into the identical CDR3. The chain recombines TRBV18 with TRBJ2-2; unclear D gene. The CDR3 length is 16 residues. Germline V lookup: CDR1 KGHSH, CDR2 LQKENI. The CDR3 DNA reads TGTGCCAGCTCACCACCGCAGGCAACGAACACTGGGGAGCTGTTTTTT. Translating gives CASSPPQATNTGELFF. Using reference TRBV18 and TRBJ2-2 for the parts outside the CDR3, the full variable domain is NAGVMQNPRHLVRRRGQEARLRCSPMKGHSHVYWYRQLPEEGLKFMVYLQKENIIDESGMPKERFSAEFPKEGPSILRIQQVVRGDSAAYFCASSPPQATNTGELFFGEGSRLTVL.

The CDR3 protein is CASTRRQPQHF. The CDR3 DNA sequence: TGTGCCAGCACCCGGCGTCAGCCCCAGCATTTT. The rearrangement joins TRBV27 to TRBJ1-5, with D unresolved. V was pared by 7 bases and J by 6 bases, with 7 bases between. The CDR3 is 11 residues long. The V gene's germline CDR1 is MNHEY and CDR2 SMNVEV (reference sequence).

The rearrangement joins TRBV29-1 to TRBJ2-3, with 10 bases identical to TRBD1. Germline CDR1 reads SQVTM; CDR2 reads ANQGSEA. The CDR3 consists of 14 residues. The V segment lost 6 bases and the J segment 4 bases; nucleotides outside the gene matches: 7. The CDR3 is CSVRRGQGSDTQYF. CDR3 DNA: TGCAGCGTCCGAAGGGGACAGGGGTCAGATACGCAGTATTTT.